This T cell receptor beta chain derives from a study of blood T cells in healthy people across ages. Next came a second PCR, run for about 7 to 11 cycles, which used a sample-barcoded 5' primer along with a J-beta primer mix. A single record per CDR3 protein comes from TCRdb applying MiXCR to the 5' RACE reads. The sample consists of just over 800,000 distinct CDR3 sequences, 62% of them appearing once. Whenever a sample was processed, at least 6 million PBMCs were isolated. Per sample, extraction of total RNA gave at least 5.5 micrograms in every case. The CDR3 length is 16 residues. Trimming stripped 2 bases from V and 6 bases from J, with 14 bases between.

Sequencing was carried out using blood. This chain uses TRBV12-3 or TRBV12-4 with TRBJ1-6, with a weak D call TRBD1 (6 bases). The sequence was collected from a man aged 25 to 45 in good health. The CDR3 loop reads CASSLTQAGANSPLHF. The CDR3 nucleotides are TGTGCCAGCAGTTTAACGCAGGCAGGGGCTAATTCACCCCTCCACTTT.